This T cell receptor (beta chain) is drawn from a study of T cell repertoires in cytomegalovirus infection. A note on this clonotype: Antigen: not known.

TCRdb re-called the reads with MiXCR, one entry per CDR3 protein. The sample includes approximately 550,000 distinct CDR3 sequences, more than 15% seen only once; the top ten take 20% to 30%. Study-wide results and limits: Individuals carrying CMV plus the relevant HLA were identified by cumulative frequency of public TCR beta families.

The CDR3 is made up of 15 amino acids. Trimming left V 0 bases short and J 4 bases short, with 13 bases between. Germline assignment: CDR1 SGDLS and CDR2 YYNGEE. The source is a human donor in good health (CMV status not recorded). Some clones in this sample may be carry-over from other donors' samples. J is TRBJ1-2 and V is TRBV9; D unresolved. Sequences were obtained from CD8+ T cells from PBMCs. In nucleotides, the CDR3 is TGTGCCAGCAGCGTAGCTACGGGTGAACGCTATGGCTACACCTTC. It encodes CASSVATGERYGYTF.